Listed here are 4 T cell receptor beta chains from one sample, sequenced in a study of OX40 agonist ivuxolimab in advanced cancers. Library preparation was by the immunoSEQ multiplex PCR assay. The table was pulled from immuneACCESS by TCRdb, which kept in-frame rearrangements only. Such tables lose some clones; where checked, under half of the loss comes from unresolved V genes, and the rest has no known cause. A total of about 21,000 clones appear in this sample, around four fifths of them only once. Clones ranked in the top ten supply approximately 15% of the sample. The specimen was CD4+ or CD8+ T cells sorted from blood, collected in a trial of the OX40 agonist ivuxolimab. The receptors were gathered from an adult with an advanced solid tumor such as melanoma, head and neck, liver or kidney cancer.

The genes are TRBV6-6 and TRBJ2-7; TRBD2 agrees at 7 bases. The CDR3 runs 10 residues. The ends lost 11 bases at V and 3 bases at J; junction bases unmatched: 1. Germline CDR1 MNHNY, CDR2 SVGAGI (reference sequence). DNA of the CDR3: TGTGCCGCGGGGGACTACGAGCAGTACTTC. Residues: CAAGDYEQYF.

This clone was found once. This chain links TRBV19 with TRBJ1-1, with D maybe TRBD1 (5 bases). V dropped 3 bases and J dropped 3 bases, with 11 bases sitting between them. In germline, CDR1 is LNHDA, CDR2 SQIVND (reference sequence). The CDR3 loop spans 14 amino acids. CDR3: CASSIGAYYTEAFF. The CDR3, as DNA: TGTGCCAGTAGTATTGGGGCATACTACACTGAAGCTTTCTTT. The complete variable domain, with remaining parts taken from reference TRBV19 and TRBJ1-1, reads DGGITQSPKYLFRKEGQNVTLSCEQNLNHDAMYWYRQDPGQGLRLIYYSQIVNDFQKGDIAEGYSVSREKKESFPLTVTSAQKNPTAFYLCASSIGAYYTEAFFGQGTRLTVV.

The chain recombines TRBV27 with TRBJ1-6; 7 bases line up with TRBD1. J gave up 6 bases and V 0 bases, and 5 bases lay outside the gene matches. Germline assignment: CDR1 MNHEY and CDR2 SMNVEV (reference sequence). The CDR3 extends over 16 amino acids. The CDR3 spells CASSLSPGGLNSPLHF. The DNA for the CDR3 is TGTGCCAGCAGTTTATCCCCAGGGGGGCTTAATTCACCCCTCCACTTT.

The chain uses TRBV5-1 and TRBJ2-6, with D possibly TRBD1 on 5 matching bases. Trimming took off 7 bases at V and 0 bases at J, with 11 bases between the two ends. This CDR3 region has 15 residues. The V gene's germline CDR1 is SGHRS and CDR2 YFSETQ. The CDR3 DNA reads TGCGCCAGCGCCCTAAGGGGCTCTGGGGCCAACGTCCTGACTTTC. Its protein is CASALRGSGANVLTF.